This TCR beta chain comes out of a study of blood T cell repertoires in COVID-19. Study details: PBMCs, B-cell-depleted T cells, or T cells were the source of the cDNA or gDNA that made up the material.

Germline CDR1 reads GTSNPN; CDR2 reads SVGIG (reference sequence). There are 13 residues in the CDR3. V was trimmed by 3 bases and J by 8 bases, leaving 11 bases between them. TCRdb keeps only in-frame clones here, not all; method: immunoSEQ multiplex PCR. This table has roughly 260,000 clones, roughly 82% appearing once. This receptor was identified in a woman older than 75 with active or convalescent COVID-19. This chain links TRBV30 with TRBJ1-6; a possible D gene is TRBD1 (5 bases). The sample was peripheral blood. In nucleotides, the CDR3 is TGTGCCTGGAGAGGTCAGGGCCATTCACCCCTCCACTTT. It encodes CAWRGQGHSPLHF.